This TCR beta chain stems from a study of identical twins. This clonotype turned up a few times. TCRdb processed the 5' RACE reads anew with MiXCR; each CDR3 protein has one entry. The repertoire holds 400,000 to 550,000 distinct CDR3 sequences, with 14% as singletons. The V end lost 0 bases, the J end lost 6 bases, and 12 bases lay between the germline ends. This CDR3 contains 14 residues. The germline V gene encodes CDR1 MNHNS and CDR2 SASEGT. These data were likewise used in another study, on yellow fever vaccine responses in identical twins.

The TCR comes from a woman between 18 and 30 years old in good health. The chain couples TRBV6-1 to TRBJ2-7; D is unclear. Specimen: CD4+ T cells sorted from blood. CDR3 region: CASSEAPGVGEQYF. CDR3 DNA sequence: TGTGCCAGCAGTGAAGCGCCAGGAGTGGGCGAGCAGTACTTC.